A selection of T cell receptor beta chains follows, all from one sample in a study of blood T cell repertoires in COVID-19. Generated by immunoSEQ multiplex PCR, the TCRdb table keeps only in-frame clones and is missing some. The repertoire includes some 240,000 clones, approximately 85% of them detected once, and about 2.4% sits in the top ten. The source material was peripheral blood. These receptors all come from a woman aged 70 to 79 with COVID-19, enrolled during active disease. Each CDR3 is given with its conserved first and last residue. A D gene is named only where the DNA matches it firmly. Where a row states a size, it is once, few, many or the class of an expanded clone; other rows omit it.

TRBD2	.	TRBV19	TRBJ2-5	TGTGCCAGTAGTGGTAGCGGGGTGGGGGAGACCCAGTACTTC	CASSGSGVGETQYF
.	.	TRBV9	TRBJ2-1	TGTGCCAGCAGCGTCGGGCCTGGGATTTTGGGGCAAACTGAGCAGTTCTTC	CASSVGPGILGQTEQFF
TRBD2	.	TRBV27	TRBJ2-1	TGTGCCAGCAGTCTAGGCGGACTAGCGGGAGGGTACAATGAGCAGTTCTTC	CASSLGGLAGGYNEQFF
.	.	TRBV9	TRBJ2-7	TGTGCCAGCAGTCAATGGGGAGACTCCCCCGAGCAGTACTTC	CASSQWGDSPEQYF
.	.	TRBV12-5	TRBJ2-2	TGTGCTAGTGGTTCGTCCCACCCGAGGGGGGGCGTGGGGAGGCCGAACACCGGGGAGCTGTTTTTT	CASGSSHPRGGVGRPNTGELFF
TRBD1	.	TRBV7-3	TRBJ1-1	TGTGCCAGCAGCCCCACAGGGGCGAACACTGAAGCTTTCTTT	CASSPTGANTEAFF
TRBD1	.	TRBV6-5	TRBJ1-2	TGTGCCAGCGGTAAACAGGGGGCGCTTAATGGCTACACCTTC	CASGKQGALNGYTF
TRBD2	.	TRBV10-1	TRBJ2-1	TGCGCCAGCAGTGCTCAGCGGGGAGGAAATGAGCAGTTCTTC	CASSAQRGGNEQFF
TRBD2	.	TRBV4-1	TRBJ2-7	TGCGCCAGCAGCCTCTCGGGGGGGGTCGAATACGAGCAGTACTTC	CASSLSGGVEYEQYF
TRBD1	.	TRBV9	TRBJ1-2	TGTGCCAGCAGCGTAGCGGGGGGACAGGGTGGCTATGGCTACACCTTC	CASSVAGGQGGYGYTF
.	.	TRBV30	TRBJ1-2	TGTGCCTGGACCCAGGACCGGGACTACAAAAACTATGGCTACACCTTC	CAWTQDRDYKNYGYTF
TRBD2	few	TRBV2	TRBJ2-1	TGTGCCAGCAGAACCTGGGGGGGAGAGGGGTCCTACAATGAGCAGTTCTTC	CASRTWGGEGSYNEQFF
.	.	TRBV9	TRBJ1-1	TGTGCCAGCAGCGTTAGCGGCCACACTGAAGCTTTCTTT	CASSVSGHTEAFF
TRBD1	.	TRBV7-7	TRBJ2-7	TGTGCTAGCAGCTTTAGACAGGGTGGGACCTACGAGCAGTACTTC	CASSFRQGGTYEQYF
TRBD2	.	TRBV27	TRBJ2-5	TGTGCCAGCAGTTTATCCCGGAGTAGCGGGTTCCAAGAGACCCAGTACTTC	CASSLSRSSGFQETQYF
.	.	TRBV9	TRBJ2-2	TGTGCCAGCAGCGTAGACAGCACCGGGGAGCTGTTTTTT	CASSVDSTGELFF
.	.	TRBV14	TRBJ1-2	TGTGCCAGCAGCCTTACAGCCTATGGCTACACCTTC	CASSLTAYGYTF
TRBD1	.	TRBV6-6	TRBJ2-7	TGTGCCAGCAGTTGGGACAGGGGCGAGCAGTACTTC	CASSWDRGEQYF
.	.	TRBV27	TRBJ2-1	TGTGCCAGCAGTTTATATCCCGGGTACTACAATGAGCAGTTCTTC	CASSLYPGYYNEQFF
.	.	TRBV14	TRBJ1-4	TGTGCCAGCAGTCCCGAGGCGAGTTATAGGGAAAAACTGTTTTTT	CASSPEASYREKLFF
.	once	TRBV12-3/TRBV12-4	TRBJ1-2	TGTGCCAGCAGTTTCGGGGAGGACTATGGCTACACCTTC	CASSFGEDYGYTF
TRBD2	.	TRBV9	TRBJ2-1	TGTGCCAGCAGCGTAGATCTAGCGGGAGGGGGTGAGCAGTTCTTC	CASSVDLAGGGEQFF
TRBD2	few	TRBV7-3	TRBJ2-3	TGTGCCAGCAGCTCCCGGACTAGCGGGAGCCCAGATACGCAGTATTTT	CASSSRTSGSPDTQYF
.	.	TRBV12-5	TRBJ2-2	TGTGCTAGTGGCCCGCCTCGTTCGGGTAACACCGGGGAGCTGTTTTTT	CASGPPRSGNTGELFF
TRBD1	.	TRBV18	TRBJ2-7	TGTGCCAGCTCACCCTATTCAGGGGACAGGGGCTACGAGCAGTACTTC	CASSPYSGDRGYEQYF
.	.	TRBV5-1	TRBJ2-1	TGCGCCAGCAGCTTAGGGAGCCCGGGTGAGCAGTTCTTC	CASSLGSPGEQFF
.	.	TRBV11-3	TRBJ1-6	TGTGCCAGCAGCTTAGATCGGGACTATTCACCCCTCCACTTT	CASSLDRDYSPLHF
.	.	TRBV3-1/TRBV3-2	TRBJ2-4	TGTGCCAGCAGCCCAAAGCCGACAGGCATTCAGTACTTC	CASSPKPTGIQYF
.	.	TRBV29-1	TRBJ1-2	TGCAGCGTTGAAGAGAGTGGGGAGGGGAATGGCTACACCTTC	CSVEESGEGNGYTF
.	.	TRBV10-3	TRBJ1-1	TGTGCCATCAGCCCCACAGGGAGAAGGACTGAAGCTTTCTTT	CAISPTGRRTEAFF
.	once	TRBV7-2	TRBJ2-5	TGTGCCAGCAGCTTAGTTAGTGGTGTACGAGAGACCCAGTACTTC	CASSLVSGVRETQYF
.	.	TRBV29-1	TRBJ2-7	TGCAGCGTTGGGTTAGGGAGCCCCTACGAGCAGTACTTC	CSVGLGSPYEQYF
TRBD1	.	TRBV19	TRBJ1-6	TGTGCCAGTAGTTTTCGGACAGGGTCTAATTCACCCCTCCACTTT	CASSFRTGSNSPLHF
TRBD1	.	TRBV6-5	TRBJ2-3	TGTGCCAGCAGTTTGGGACAGAGCACAGATACGCAGTATTTT	CASSLGQSTDTQYF
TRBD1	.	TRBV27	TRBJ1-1	TGTGCCAGCAGTTACAGGGGTGGAACTGAAGCTTTCTTT	CASSYRGGTEAFF
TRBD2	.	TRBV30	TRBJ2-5	TGTGCCTGGAGCCCCGGGACTAGCGAAGAGACCCAGTACTTC	CAWSPGTSEETQYF
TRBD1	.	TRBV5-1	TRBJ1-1	TGCGCCAGCAGCATCCGGGACAGGGGAATGAACACTGAAGCTTTCTTT	CASSIRDRGMNTEAFF
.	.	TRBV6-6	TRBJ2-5	TGTGCCAGCAGTTACGGCGCGGCGCGGGCTGCGGAGACCCAGTACTTC	CASSYGAARAAETQYF
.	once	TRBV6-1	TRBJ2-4	TGTGCCAGCAGTGAGATAAATGCCTCCCAGGGGGCCAAAAACATTCAGTACTTC	CASSEINASQGAKNIQYF
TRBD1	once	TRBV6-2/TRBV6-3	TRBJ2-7	TGTGCCAGCAGCACTACCGGGACAGGGGCCCACTACGAGCAGTACTTC	CASSTTGTGAHYEQYF
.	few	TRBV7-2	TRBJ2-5	TGTGCCAGCAGCTTCCAAGGGGGGGGAGAGACCCAGTACTTC	CASSFQGGGETQYF